This record looks at one T cell receptor (beta chain) sequence and its context. V trimming: 2 bases; J trimming: 8 bases; junction bases outside the gene matches: 3. From germline, CDR1 is ENHRY and CDR2 SYGVKD. The CDR3 has 13 residues. This specimen comes from a study of blood T cell repertoires in COVID-19. Study in general: In each case, the material was cDNA or gDNA derived from T cells, B-cell-depleted T cells, or PBMCs.

The assay was immunoSEQ multiplex PCR, and TCRdb's table has in-frame clones only and misses some. The sample has roughly 75,000 clones, approximately 80% seen once. The TCR sequence derives from a man aged 65-85 years with acute or convalescent COVID-19. The chain links TRBV10-3 to TRBJ1-2; 9 bases line up with TRBD1. The sequenced sample consisted of peripheral blood. CDR3 in DNA: TGTGCCATCAGTGAGACAGGGGGCGACGGCTACACCTTC. Translated, it gives CAISETGGDGYTF.